This TCR beta chain was captured by sequencing in a study of CD8 T cells in ankylosing spondylitis. Regarding the study as a whole: Ankylosing spondylitis blood seemed to carry a telltale TCR beta motif made of roughly eight highly homologous variants.

Each TCR beta library was made by quantitative 5'-RACE that incorporated molecular barcodes. TCRdb analysed the 5' RACE reads with MiXCR anew, one entry per CDR3 protein. The repertoire holds some 46,000 distinct CDR3 sequences, with around 10% as singletons. With V trimmed by 7 bases and J by 7 bases, 2 bases remained unmatched. The CDR3 contains 13 residues. This clonotype was seen more than once but under ten times. As yet, its antigen is unknown. This sequence joins TRBV12-3 or TRBV12-4 and TRBJ2-1; TRBD2 agrees at 12 bases. The material sequenced was blood, either unsorted or a sorted T cell fraction (not recorded which). This TCR derives from a male donor with ankylosing spondylitis or in good health (not recorded which). CDR3 loop: CASTGLAGNEQFF. For the CDR3, the DNA is TGTGCCAGCACCGGACTAGCGGGGAATGAGCAGTTCTTC.